These T cell receptor beta chains were read from a single sample in a study of beta chain features in type 1 diabetes. The repertoire was sequenced with immunoSEQ multiplex PCR; TCRdb's copy has only in-frame clones and lacks some. This sample has some 330,000 clones, with roughly 9.6% found just once. Material for sequencing was naive CD4+ T cells from blood. All receptors derive from a woman aged 30 to 39 in good health. CDR3s include the opening cysteine and the closing phenylalanine or tryptophan. Clone size is shown for a subset of rows, as once, few, many or a class of expanded clone.

V: TRBV7-2; J: TRBJ1-2; size: NA; CDR3: CASSSQGAGGYTF
V: TRBV30; J: TRBJ1-3; size: few; CDR3: CAWSVRPRYSGNTIYF
V: TRBV15; J: TRBJ1-1; size: NA; CDR3: CATSRSWEGNTEAFF
V: TRBV4-3; J: TRBJ2-5; size: few; CDR3: CASSQDRWDRGLAETQYF
V: TRBV7-2; J: TRBJ2-5; size: few; CDR3: CASSGPGRETQYF
V: TRBV18; J: TRBJ2-2; size: NA; CDR3: CASSPRPRAGELFF
V: TRBV6-5; J: TRBJ2-3; size: NA; CDR3: CASSAPGTITDTQYF
V: TRBV4-3; J: TRBJ2-1; size: few; CDR3: CASSQGPGTSGRIEQFF
V: TRBV25-1; J: TRBJ2-5; size: NA; CDR3: CASSDPDRYRETQYF
V: TRBV18; J: TRBJ2-3; size: NA; CDR3: CASSSRGRTDTQYF
V: TRBV28; J: TRBJ1-5; size: few; CDR3: CASSRTTWLPQHF
V: TRBV2; J: TRBJ2-2; size: few; CDR3: CASSEQGNTGELFF
V: TRBV4-3; J: TRBJ2-3; size: NA; CDR3: CASSHRETTDTQYF
V: TRBV6-5; J: TRBJ2-7; size: NA; CDR3: CASRTTSGSYEQYF
V: TRBV28; J: TRBJ2-4; size: few; CDR3: CASSSPGVGRNIQYF
V: TRBV28; J: TRBJ2-7; size: few; CDR3: CASSLGGLAATYEQYF
V: TRBV5-1; J: TRBJ1-4; size: few; CDR3: CASSFGGGGAEKLFF
V: TRBV18; J: TRBJ2-7; size: NA; CDR3: CASSPGLAEYEQYF
V: TRBV27; J: TRBJ2-1; size: NA; CDR3: CASRVSGPGDEQFF
V: TRBV7-6; J: TRBJ2-1; size: few; CDR3: CASSLYPGAARLAAYNEQFF
V: TRBV6-6; J: TRBJ2-7; size: NA; CDR3: CASRHNPMGLRYEQYF
V: TRBV29-1; J: TRBJ2-1; size: few; CDR3: CSVDQTGASNEQFF
V: TRBV15; J: TRBJ1-2; size: few; CDR3: CATSRDIGQQAYGYTF
V: TRBV9; J: TRBJ2-2; size: few; CDR3: CASSLSGANTGELFF
V: TRBV7-9; J: TRBJ2-7; size: NA; CDR3: CASSLDFPSGGNEQYF
V: TRBV30; J: TRBJ2-7; size: few; CDR3: CAWSVTPYEQYF
V: TRBV28; J: TRBJ2-5; size: NA; CDR3: CASDTGQETQYF
V: TRBV5-1; J: TRBJ2-1; size: few; CDR3: CASRNRLPYNEQFF
V: TRBV30; J: TRBJ2-7; size: NA; CDR3: CAWTDRVGTAEQYF
V: TRBV28; J: TRBJ2-1; size: few; CDR3: CAGSFGGNEQFF
V: TRBV4-2; J: TRBJ1-2; size: few; CDR3: CASSQEFEGYGYTF
V: TRBV6-5; J: TRBJ2-1; size: few; CDR3: CASSQLAGGYNEQFF
V: TRBV9; J: TRBJ2-3; size: NA; CDR3: CASSVDRPASSDTQYF
V: TRBV2; J: TRBJ2-7; size: few; CDR3: CASSEKLAVYEQYF
V: TRBV5-4; J: TRBJ2-5; size: NA; CDR3: CASSLGASGSPQETQYF
V: TRBV11-2; J: TRBJ1-1; size: few; CDR3: CASSPRTGMNTEAFF
V: TRBV18; J: TRBJ2-2; size: few; CDR3: CASSPTDRGNTGELFF
V: TRBV2; J: TRBJ2-5; size: few; CDR3: CASSPRTGGGETQYF
V: TRBV7-6; J: TRBJ2-3; size: NA; CDR3: CASGPSGGPDTQYF
V: TRBV2; J: TRBJ1-5; size: NA; CDR3: CASSRGGAHNNQPQHF
V: TRBV28; J: TRBJ2-1; size: few; CDR3: CASSLTGSANEQFF
V: TRBV28; J: TRBJ2-1; size: few; CDR3: CASSSGTSGSDEQFF
V: TRBV28; J: TRBJ2-5; size: few; CDR3: CASSTTGGGETQYF
V: TRBV28; J: TRBJ2-7; size: NA; CDR3: CASSPLGRGELDYEQYF
V: TRBV6-5; J: TRBJ2-7; size: few; CDR3: CASGNRAPPYEQYF
V: TRBV9; J: TRBJ2-7; size: NA; CDR3: CASSVNSGIVEQYF
V: TRBV4-2; J: TRBJ2-1; size: few; CDR3: CASSQDRTINEQFF
V: TRBV9; J: TRBJ2-7; size: few; CDR3: CASSVALTSSHEQYF
V: TRBV19; J: TRBJ1-1; size: few; CDR3: CASREGTGGLGTEAFF
V: TRBV18; J: TRBJ2-1; size: few; CDR3: CASSPLSGQGSNNEQFF
V: TRBV7-2; J: TRBJ2-2; size: few; CDR3: CASSYSFGNTGELFF
V: TRBV19; J: TRBJ1-5; size: NA; CDR3: CASSMEGAQPQHF
V: TRBV7-2; J: TRBJ1-2; size: few; CDR3: CASSPGGVLYGYTF
V: TRBV18; J: TRBJ2-5; size: NA; CDR3: CASSPNGQETQYF
V: TRBV9; J: TRBJ2-1; size: few; CDR3: CASSVIGTSGDYNEQFF